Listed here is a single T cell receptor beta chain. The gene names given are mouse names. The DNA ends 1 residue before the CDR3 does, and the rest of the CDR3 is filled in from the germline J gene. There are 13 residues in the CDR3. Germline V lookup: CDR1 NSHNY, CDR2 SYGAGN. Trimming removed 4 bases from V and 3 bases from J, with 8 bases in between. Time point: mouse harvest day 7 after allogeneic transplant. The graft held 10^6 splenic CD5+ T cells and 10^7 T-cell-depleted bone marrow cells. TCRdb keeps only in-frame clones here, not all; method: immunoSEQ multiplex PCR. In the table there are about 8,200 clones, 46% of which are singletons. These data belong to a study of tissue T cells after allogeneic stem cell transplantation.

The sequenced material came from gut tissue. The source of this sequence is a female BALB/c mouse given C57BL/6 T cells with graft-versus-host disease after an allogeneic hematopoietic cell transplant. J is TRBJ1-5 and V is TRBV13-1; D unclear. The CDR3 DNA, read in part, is TGTGCCAGCAGTCTACACCTCAACCAGGCTCCGCTT. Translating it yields CASSLHLNQAPL. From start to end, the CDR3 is CASSLHLNQAPLF.